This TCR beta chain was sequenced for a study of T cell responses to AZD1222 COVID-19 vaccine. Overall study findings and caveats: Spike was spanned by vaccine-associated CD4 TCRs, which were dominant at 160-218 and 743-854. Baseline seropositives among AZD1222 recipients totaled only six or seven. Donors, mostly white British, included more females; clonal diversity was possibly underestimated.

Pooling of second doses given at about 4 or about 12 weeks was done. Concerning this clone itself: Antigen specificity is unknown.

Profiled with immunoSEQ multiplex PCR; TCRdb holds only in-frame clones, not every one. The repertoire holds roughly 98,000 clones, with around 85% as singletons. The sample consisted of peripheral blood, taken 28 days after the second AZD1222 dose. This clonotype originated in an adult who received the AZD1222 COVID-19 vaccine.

The DNA for the CDR3 is TGCAGCGTCCGGGGGCGTGTCACAGATACGCAGTATTTT. Translation gives CSVRGRVTDTQYF. V gene TRBV29-1 combines with J gene TRBJ2-3; tentatively, D is TRBD1 or TRBD2 (6 bases each). Germline CDR1 and CDR2: SQVTM and ANQGSEA. The CDR3 totals 13 residues. Trimming removed 6 bases from V and 2 bases from J, with 12 bases in between.